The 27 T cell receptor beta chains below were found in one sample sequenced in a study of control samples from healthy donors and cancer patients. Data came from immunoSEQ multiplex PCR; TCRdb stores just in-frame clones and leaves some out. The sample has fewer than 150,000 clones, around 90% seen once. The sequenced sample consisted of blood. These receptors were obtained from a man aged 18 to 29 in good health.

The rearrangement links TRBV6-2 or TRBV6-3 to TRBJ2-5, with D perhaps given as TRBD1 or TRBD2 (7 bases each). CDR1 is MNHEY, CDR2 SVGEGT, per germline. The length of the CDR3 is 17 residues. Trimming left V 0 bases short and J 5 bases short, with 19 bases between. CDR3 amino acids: CASSYSGGAGVVETQYF. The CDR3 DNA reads TGTGCCAGCAGTTACTCAGGGGGCGCGGGGGTTGTGGAGACCCAGTACTTC.

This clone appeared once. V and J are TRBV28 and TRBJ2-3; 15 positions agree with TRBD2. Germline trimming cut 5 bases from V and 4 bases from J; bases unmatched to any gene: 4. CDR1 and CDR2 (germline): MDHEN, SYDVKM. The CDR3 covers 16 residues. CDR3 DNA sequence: TGTGCCAGCAGTCCTCGGACTAGCGGGAGGGCAGATACGCAGTATTTT. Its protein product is CASSPRTSGRADTQYF.

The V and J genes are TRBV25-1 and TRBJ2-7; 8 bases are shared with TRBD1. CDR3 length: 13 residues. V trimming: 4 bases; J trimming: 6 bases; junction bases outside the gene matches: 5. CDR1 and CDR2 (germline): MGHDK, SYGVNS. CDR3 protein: CASSAGGEGEQYF. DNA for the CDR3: TGTGCCAGCAGTGCAGGGGGCGAGGGCGAGCAGTACTTC.

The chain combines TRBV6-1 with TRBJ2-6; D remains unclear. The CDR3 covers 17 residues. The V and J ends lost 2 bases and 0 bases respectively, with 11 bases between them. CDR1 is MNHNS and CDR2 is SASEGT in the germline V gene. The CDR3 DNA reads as TGTGCCAGCAGTGAACTTACAGCTGTCTCTGGGGCCAACGTCCTGACTTTC. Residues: CASSELTAVSGANVLTF.

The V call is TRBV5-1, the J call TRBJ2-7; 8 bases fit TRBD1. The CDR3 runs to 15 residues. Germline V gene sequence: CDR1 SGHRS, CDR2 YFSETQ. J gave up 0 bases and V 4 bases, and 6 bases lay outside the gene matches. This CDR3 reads CASSKDRESSYEQYF. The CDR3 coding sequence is TGCGCCAGCAGCAAGGACAGGGAGAGCTCCTACGAGCAGTACTTC.

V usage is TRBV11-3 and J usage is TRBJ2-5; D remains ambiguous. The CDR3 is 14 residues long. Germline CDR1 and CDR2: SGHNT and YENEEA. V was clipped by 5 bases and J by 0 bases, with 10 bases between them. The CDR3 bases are TGTGCCAGCAGCCCTCTAACATACCAAGAGACCCAGTACTTC. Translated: CASSPLTYQETQYF.

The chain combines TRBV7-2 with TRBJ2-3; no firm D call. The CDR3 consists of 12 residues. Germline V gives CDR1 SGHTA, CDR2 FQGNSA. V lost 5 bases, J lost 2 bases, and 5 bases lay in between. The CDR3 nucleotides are TGTGCCAGCAGCGGGTACACAGATACGCAGTATTTT. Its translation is CASSGYTDTQYF.

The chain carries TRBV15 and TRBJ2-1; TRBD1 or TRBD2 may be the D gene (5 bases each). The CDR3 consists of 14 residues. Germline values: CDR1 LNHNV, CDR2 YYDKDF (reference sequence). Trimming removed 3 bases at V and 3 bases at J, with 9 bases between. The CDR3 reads CATSRGTHYNEQFF. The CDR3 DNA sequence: TGTGCCACCAGCAGGGGGACGCACTACAATGAGCAGTTCTTC.

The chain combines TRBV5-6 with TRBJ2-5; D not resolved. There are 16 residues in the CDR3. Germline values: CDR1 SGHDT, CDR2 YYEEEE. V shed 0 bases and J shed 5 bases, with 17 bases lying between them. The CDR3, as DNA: TGTGCCAGCAGCTTGGCTATTGGAGATCCTTCGGAGACCCAGTACTTC. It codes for CASSLAIGDPSETQYF.

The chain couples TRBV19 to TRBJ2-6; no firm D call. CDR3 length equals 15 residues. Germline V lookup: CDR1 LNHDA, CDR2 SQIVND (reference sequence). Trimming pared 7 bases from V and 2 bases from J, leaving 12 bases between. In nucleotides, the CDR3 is TGTGCCAGTAACCTGGCAAGGGCTGGGGCCAACGTCCTGACTTTC. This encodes CASNLARAGANVLTF.

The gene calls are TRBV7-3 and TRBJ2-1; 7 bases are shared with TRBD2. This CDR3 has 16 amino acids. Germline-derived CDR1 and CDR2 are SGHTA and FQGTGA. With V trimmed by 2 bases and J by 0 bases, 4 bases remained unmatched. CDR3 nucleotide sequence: TGTGCCAGCAGCTTACAGCCGGGGGGCTCCTACAATGAGCAGTTCTTC. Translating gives CASSLQPGGSYNEQFF.

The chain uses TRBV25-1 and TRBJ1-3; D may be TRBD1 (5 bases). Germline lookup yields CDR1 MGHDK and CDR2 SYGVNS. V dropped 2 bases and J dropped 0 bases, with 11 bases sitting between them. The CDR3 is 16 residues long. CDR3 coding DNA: TGTGCCAGCAGTGAAGCGGGACGGACCTCTGGAAACACCATATATTTT. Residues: CASSEAGRTSGNTIYF.

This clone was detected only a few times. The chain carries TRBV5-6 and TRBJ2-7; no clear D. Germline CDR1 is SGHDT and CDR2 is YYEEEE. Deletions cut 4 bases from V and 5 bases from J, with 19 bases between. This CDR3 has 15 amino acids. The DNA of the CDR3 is TGTGCCAGCAGCCGACGCTCGGAAAGGGTACACGAGCAGTACTTC. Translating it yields CASSRRSERVHEQYF.

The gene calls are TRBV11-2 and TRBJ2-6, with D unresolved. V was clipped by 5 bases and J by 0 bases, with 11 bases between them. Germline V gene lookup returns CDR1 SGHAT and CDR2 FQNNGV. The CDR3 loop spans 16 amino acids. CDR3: CASSTYKSSGANVLTF. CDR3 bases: TGTGCCAGCAGCACATACAAGAGCTCTGGGGCCAACGTCCTGACTTTC.

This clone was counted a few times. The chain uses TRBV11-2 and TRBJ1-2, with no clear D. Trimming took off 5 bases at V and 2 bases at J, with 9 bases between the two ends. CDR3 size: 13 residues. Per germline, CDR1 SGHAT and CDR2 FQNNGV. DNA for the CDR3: TGTGCCAGCAGCCGGGCGGCAAACTATGGCTACACCTTC. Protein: CASSRAANYGYTF. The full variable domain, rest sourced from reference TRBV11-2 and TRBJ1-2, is EAGVAQSPRYKIIEKRQSVAFWCNPISGHATLYWYQQILGQGPKLLIQFQNNGVVDDSQLPKDRFSAERLKGVDSTLKIQPAKLEDSAVYLCASSRAANYGYTFGSGTRLTVV.

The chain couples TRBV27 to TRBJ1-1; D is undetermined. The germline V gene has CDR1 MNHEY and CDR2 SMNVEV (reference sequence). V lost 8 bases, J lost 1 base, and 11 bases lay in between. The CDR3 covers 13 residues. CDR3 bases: TGTGCCAGCCAATTATCAGAGAACACTGAAGCTTTCTTT. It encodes CASQLSENTEAFF.

The CDR3 bases are TGTGCCAGCAGCTTGGGCGTATTCTCTGGAAACACCATATATTTT. This encodes CASSLGVFSGNTIYF. The chain combines TRBV5-8 with TRBJ1-3; D is unresolved. Between the trimmed V and J ends, which lost 0 bases and 0 bases, there was a span of 7 bases. This CDR3 comprises 15 residues. Germline V CDR1 and CDR2: SGHTS, YDEGEE.

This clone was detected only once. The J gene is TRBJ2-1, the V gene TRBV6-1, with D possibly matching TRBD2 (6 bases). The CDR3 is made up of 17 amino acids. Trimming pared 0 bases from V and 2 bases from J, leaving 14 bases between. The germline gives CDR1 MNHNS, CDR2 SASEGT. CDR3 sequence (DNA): TGTGCCAGCAGTGAAGCCCGTCGGGGGATTCCCTACAATGAGCAGTTCTTC. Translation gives CASSEARRGIPYNEQFF.

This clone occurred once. CDR3 bases: TGTGCCAGCAGTTCCGGGACATCGTTGTTCAATGAGCAGTTCTTC. Translating it yields CASSSGTSLFNEQFF. The J gene is TRBJ2-1, the V gene TRBV6-5; a possible D gene is TRBD1 (6 bases). Trimming left V 4 bases short and J 6 bases short, with 16 bases between. CDR1 MNHEY and CDR2 SVGAGI come from the germline V gene. CDR3 length: 15 amino acids.

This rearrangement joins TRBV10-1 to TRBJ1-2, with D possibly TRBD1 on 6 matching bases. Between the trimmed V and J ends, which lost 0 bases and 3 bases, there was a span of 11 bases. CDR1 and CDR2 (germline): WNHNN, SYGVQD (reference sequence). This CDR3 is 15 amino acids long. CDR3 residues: CASSESGGDHYGYTF. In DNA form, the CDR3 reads TGCGCCAGCAGTGAGTCTGGGGGCGATCACTATGGCTACACCTTC.

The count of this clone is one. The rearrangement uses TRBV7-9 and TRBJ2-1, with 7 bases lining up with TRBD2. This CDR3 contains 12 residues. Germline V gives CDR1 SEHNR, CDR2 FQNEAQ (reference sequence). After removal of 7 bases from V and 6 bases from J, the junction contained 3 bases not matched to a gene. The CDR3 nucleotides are TGTGCCAGCATAGCTAGCGGCAATGAGCAGTTCTTC. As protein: CASIASGNEQFF.

The CDR3 reads CASSYSLGSGNTIYF. CDR3 DNA sequence: TGTGCCAGCAGTTACTCGCTGGGCTCTGGAAACACCATATATTTT. The chain couples TRBV6-5 to TRBJ1-3; D is unclear. Germline CDR1 MNHEY, CDR2 SVGAGI. Trimming removed 0 bases at V and 0 bases at J, with 6 bases between. This CDR3 contains 15 residues.

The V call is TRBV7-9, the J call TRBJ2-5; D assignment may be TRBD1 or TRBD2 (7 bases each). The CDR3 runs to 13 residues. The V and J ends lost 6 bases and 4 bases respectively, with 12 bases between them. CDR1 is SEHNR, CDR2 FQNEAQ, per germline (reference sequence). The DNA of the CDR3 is TGTGCCAGCAGAATCAGGGGGGGAGAGACCCAGTACTTC. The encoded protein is CASRIRGGETQYF.

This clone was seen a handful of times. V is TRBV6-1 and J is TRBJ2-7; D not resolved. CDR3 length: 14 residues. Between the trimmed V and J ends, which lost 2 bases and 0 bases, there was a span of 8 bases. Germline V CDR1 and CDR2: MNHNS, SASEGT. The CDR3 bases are TGTGCCAGCAGTGAATCGGGCAGCTCCTACGAGCAGTACGTC. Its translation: CASSESGSSYEQYV.

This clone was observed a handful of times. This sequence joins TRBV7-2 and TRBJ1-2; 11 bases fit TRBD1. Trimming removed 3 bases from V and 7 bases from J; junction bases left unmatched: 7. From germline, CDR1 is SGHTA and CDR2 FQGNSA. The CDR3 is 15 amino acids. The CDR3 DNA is TGTGCCAGCAGCTTCGTACCGGGACAGGGGGGTGGCTACACCTTC. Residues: CASSFVPGQGGGYTF.

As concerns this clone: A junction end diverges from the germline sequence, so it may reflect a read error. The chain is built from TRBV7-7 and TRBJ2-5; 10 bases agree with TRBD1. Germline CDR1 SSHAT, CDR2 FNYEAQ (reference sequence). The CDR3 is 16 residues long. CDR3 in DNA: TGTGCTAGCAGCTTAGTCCCCGGGACAGGGGAGGAGACCCAGTACTTC. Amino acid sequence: CASSLVPGTGEETQYF.

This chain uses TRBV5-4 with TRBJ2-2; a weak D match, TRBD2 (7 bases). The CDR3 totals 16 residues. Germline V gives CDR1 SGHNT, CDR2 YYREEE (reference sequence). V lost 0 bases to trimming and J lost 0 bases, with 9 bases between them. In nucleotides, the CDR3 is TGTGCCAGCAGCTTGGCGGGGGGCACGAACACCGGGGAGCTGTTTTTT. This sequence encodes CASSLAGGTNTGELFF.